Shown below are 31 T cell receptor beta chains from a single sample sequenced in a study of blood T cell repertoires in COVID-19. Sequencing used immunoSEQ multiplex PCR; TCRdb keeps in-frame clones, though not all of them. The table includes 90,000 to 120,000 clones, 88% detected once. Sequencing was done on a sample of peripheral blood. Receptor source: a man in his fifties with active or convalescent COVID-19.

This clone was recorded only once. The gene calls are TRBV28 and TRBJ1-2, with D possibly TRBD1 on 5 matching bases. V lost 6 bases to trimming and J lost 3 bases, with 11 bases between them. Germline V lookup: CDR1 MDHEN, CDR2 SYDVKM. This CDR3 has 13 amino acids. CDR3 sequence: CASRSRVYYGYTF. The CDR3, as DNA: TGTGCCAGCAGGTCCAGGGTTTACTATGGCTACACCTTC.

V and J are TRBV28 and TRBJ2-7, with TRBD2 identical over 10 bases. The CDR3 extends over 15 amino acids. The V gene end was trimmed by 7 bases and the J gene end by 4 bases; junction bases not matched to a gene: 10. CDR1 is MDHEN and CDR2 is SYDVKM in the germline V gene. DNA for the CDR3: TGTGCCAGCATCGGGGAACTAGCGGGGCGGTACGAGCAGTACTTC. Translating it yields CASIGELAGRYEQYF. The entire variable domain, with the rest obtained from reference TRBV28 and TRBJ2-7, is as follows: DVKVTQSSRYLVKRTGEKVFLECVQDMDHENMFWYRQDPGLGLRLIYFSYDVKMKEKGDIPEGYSVSREKKERFSLILESASTNQTSMYLCASIGELAGRYEQYFGPGTRLTVT.

The chain links TRBV5-1 to TRBJ2-7, with TRBD1 as a possible D gene (6 bases). Deletions cut 0 bases from V and 5 bases from J, with 9 bases between. CDR3 length: 13 residues. The germline V gene encodes CDR1 SGHRS and CDR2 YFSETQ. CDR3 DNA sequence: TGCGCCAGCAGCTTGGGACAGGCGCACGAGCAGTACTTC. The encoded protein is CASSLGQAHEQYF.

The gene calls are TRBV18 and TRBJ2-1; TRBD2 matches at 7 bases. The CDR3 has 16 residues. Per the germline V gene, CDR1 is KGHSH and CDR2 is LQKENI. The junction had 10 bases not matched to a gene; V was cut back by 4 bases and J by 4 bases. Here the CDR3 DNA reads TGTGCCAGCTCACGGGGGAGCGGGACTTCTTACAATGAGCAGTTCTTC. It is translated as CASSRGSGTSYNEQFF. The whole variable domain, remainder taken from reference TRBV18 and TRBJ2-1, is NAGVMQNPRHLVRRRGQEARLRCSPMKGHSHVYWYRQLPEEGLKFMVYLQKENIIDESGMPKERFSAEFPKEGPSILRIQQVVRGDSAAYFCASSRGSGTSYNEQFFGPGTRLTVL.

This chain uses TRBV10-3 with TRBJ1-4, with a weak D call TRBD1 (5 bases). This CDR3 has 15 amino acids. Germline V CDR1 and CDR2: ENHRY, SYGVKD. V shed 6 bases and J shed 3 bases, with 14 bases lying between them. CDR3 sequence: CAIRRGDNPNEKLFF. CDR3 bases: TGTGCCATCAGAAGGGGTGACAATCCTAATGAAAAACTGTTTTTT.

The chain uses TRBV28 and TRBJ1-6; the match to TRBD1 covers 8 bases. Germline V gives CDR1 MDHEN, CDR2 SYDVKM. The CDR3 is 17 amino acids. The V segment lost 2 bases and the J segment 9 bases; nucleotides outside the gene matches: 12. The CDR3: CASSLRARQGLFSPLHF. DNA for the CDR3: TGTGCCAGCAGTTTACGGGCCAGACAGGGGTTATTTTCACCCCTCCACTTT.

The chain uses TRBV30 and TRBJ2-7, with 11 nucleotides matching TRBD2. Germline loops: CDR1 GTSNPN, CDR2 SVGIG (reference sequence). Trimming removed 3 bases from V and 2 bases from J; junction bases left unmatched: 0. CDR3 length: 13 amino acids. In nucleotides, the CDR3 is TGTGCCTGGAGACTAGCGGGGGCCTACGAGCAGTACTTC. Translating gives CAWRLAGAYEQYF.

The chain carries TRBV6-6 and TRBJ2-7; possibly TRBD1 for D (5 bases). CDR1 is MNHNY and CDR2 is SVGAGI in the germline V gene (reference sequence). This CDR3 is 12 amino acids long. V lost 2 bases and J 6 bases, leaving 8 bases between the germline ends. CDR3 in DNA: TGTGCCAGCAGTTACCGACAGCTCGAGCAGTACTTC. Its translation is CASSYRQLEQYF.

The rearrangement joins TRBV30 to TRBJ2-5; D is ambiguous. The germline gives CDR1 GTSNPN, CDR2 SVGIG (reference sequence). V lost 3 bases and J lost 7, with 9 bases in between. The CDR3 runs to 11 residues. The CDR3 sequence is CAWSLAGTQYF. CDR3 DNA: TGTGCCTGGAGCCTGGCAGGGACCCAGTACTTC. The whole variable domain, remainder taken from reference TRBV30 and TRBJ2-5, is SQTIHQWPATLVQPVGSPLSLECTVEGTSNPNLYWYRQAAGRGLQLLFYSVGIGQISSEVPQNLSASRPQDRQFILSSKKLLLSDSGFYLCAWSLAGTQYFGPGTRLLVL.

This sequence joins TRBV6-6 and TRBJ1-2; D is perhaps TRBD1 (6 bases). CDR3 length: 13 residues. The germline V gene has CDR1 MNHNY and CDR2 SVGAGI (reference sequence). V was clipped by 5 bases and J by 4 bases, with 11 bases between them. The CDR3 DNA reads as TGTGCCAGCAGTACACAGGGCTTCTATGGCTACACCTTC. It translates to CASSTQGFYGYTF.

This chain links TRBV2 with TRBJ1-2, with 7 bases identical to TRBD1. V lost 6 bases, J lost 7 bases, and 2 bases stayed unmatched. CDR3 length equals 11 residues. CDR1 is SNHLY and CDR2 is FYNNEI in the germline V gene. In DNA form, the CDR3 reads TGTGCCAGCAGAGCAGGGGGTGGCTACACCTTC. This sequence encodes CASRAGGGYTF.

The chain employs TRBV27 and TRBJ2-7; perhaps TRBD2 as D (7 bases). From germline, CDR1 is MNHEY and CDR2 SMNVEV (reference sequence). Trimming left V 8 bases short and J 2 bases short, with 13 bases between. CDR3 length: 13 amino acids. CDR3 protein: CASVGGPPYEQYF. The CDR3 DNA reads as TGTGCCAGCGTGGGGGGGCCCCCCTACGAGCAGTACTTC.

In its sample, this clone was seen once. The chain employs TRBV24-1 and TRBJ2-3; 13 nucleotides agree with TRBD2. Germline V CDR1 and CDR2: KGHDR, SFDVKD. This CDR3 spans 16 amino acids. The V segment lost 4 bases and the J segment 5 bases; nucleotides outside the gene matches: 5. The DNA of the CDR3 is TGTGCCACCAGTGACCCCGGACTAGCGGGAGTAGATACGCAGTATTTT. This encodes CATSDPGLAGVDTQYF.

This sequence joins TRBV5-4 and TRBJ2-5; 12 bases agree with TRBD1. After removal of 2 bases from V and 4 bases from J, the junction contained 9 bases not matched to a gene. Looked up from germline, CDR1 is SGHNT and CDR2 is YYREEE (reference sequence). There are 17 residues in the CDR3. The CDR3 is CASSFRDRGPVGETQYF. CDR3 nucleotide sequence: TGTGCCAGCAGCTTCCGGGACAGGGGGCCGGTGGGAGAGACCCAGTACTTC. Filled out from reference TRBV5-4 and TRBJ2-5, the complete variable domain reads ETGVTQSPTHLIKTRGQQVTLRCSSQSGHNTVSWYQQALGQGPQFIFQYYREEENGRGNFPPRFSGLQFPNYSSELNVNALELDDSALYLCASSFRDRGPVGETQYFGPGTRLLVL.

The rearrangement uses TRBV7-9 and TRBJ1-6; a possible D gene is TRBD1 (5 bases). The CDR3 runs to 15 residues. V was clipped by 5 bases and J by 7 bases, with 15 bases between them. Germline V gene sequence: CDR1 SEHNR, CDR2 FQNEAQ (reference sequence). In DNA form, the CDR3 reads TGTGCCAGCAGCCCCCAGCGGGGGAACAATTCACCCCTCCACTTT. Residues: CASSPQRGNNSPLHF.

The chain uses TRBV7-8 and TRBJ2-1; TRBD2 aligns across 8 bases. There are 15 residues in the CDR3. Germline V lookup: CDR1 SGHVS, CDR2 FQNEAQ. J gave up 8 bases and V 0 bases, and 6 bases lay outside the gene matches. CDR3 protein: CASSLAQREIYEQFF. CDR3 sequence (DNA): TGTGCCAGCAGCTTAGCCCAGCGGGAGATCTATGAGCAGTTCTTC.

This chain connects TRBV5-1 to TRBJ1-1; unclear D gene. The CDR3 sequence is 13 residues long. Germline-derived CDR1 and CDR2 are SGHRS and YFSETQ. With 1 base removed from V and 5 bases from J, the gap between germline ends came to 9 bases. DNA for the CDR3: TGCGCCAGCAGCTTGTTTTCGCAGACTGAAGCTTTCTTT. Amino acids: CASSLFSQTEAFF.

The V and J genes are TRBV5-1 and TRBJ2-3; TRBD1 matches at 9 bases. The germline CDR1 and CDR2 sequences are SGHRS and YFSETQ. V dropped 2 bases and J dropped 2; count of bases not matched to a gene: 12. CDR3 length equals 18 residues. CDR3 sequence: CASSLGTGFLQYTDTQYF. In DNA, the CDR3 is TGCGCCAGCAGCTTAGGGACAGGGTTCTTACAATACACAGATACGCAGTATTTT.

The rearrangement links TRBV2 to TRBJ1-5; 8 nucleotides align to TRBD1. The CDR3 contains 15 residues. V trimming: 4 bases; J trimming: 5 bases; junction bases outside the gene matches: 7. From germline, CDR1 is SNHLY and CDR2 FYNNEI. CDR3: CASSGSDRDYQPQHF. The CDR3 DNA sequence: TGTGCCAGCAGTGGATCGGACAGGGATTATCAGCCCCAGCATTTT.

This CDR3 is CASSLIQENTEAFF. DNA for the CDR3: TGTGCCAGCAGCTTGATACAGGAGAACACTGAAGCTTTCTTT. The chain links TRBV5-6 to TRBJ1-1; D is perhaps TRBD1 (5 bases). V was pared by 1 base and J by 1 base, with 8 bases between. Germline-derived CDR1 and CDR2 are SGHDT and YYEEEE. This CDR3 contains 14 residues.

V gene TRBV19 combines with J gene TRBJ1-2; the D gene is possibly TRBD1 (6 bases). The length of the CDR3 is 14 residues. The germline V gene encodes CDR1 LNHDA and CDR2 SQIVND (reference sequence). Between the trimmed V and J ends, which lost 4 bases and 2 bases, there was a span of 11 bases. The CDR3: CASSRQVRNYGYTF. The CDR3 DNA reads as TGTGCCAGTAGTAGACAGGTGCGGAACTATGGCTACACCTTC.

This chain connects TRBV6-1 to TRBJ2-7, with 7 bases that match TRBD2. The germline V gene has CDR1 MNHNS and CDR2 SASEGT. This CDR3 is 15 amino acids long. Trimming took 2 bases from V and 4 from J; bases not matched to a gene: 8. CDR3 sequence: CASSERGGSEYEQYF. In DNA, the CDR3 is TGTGCCAGCAGTGAAAGGGGAGGGTCGGAGTACGAGCAGTACTTC.

J is TRBJ2-7 and V is TRBV6-1; tentative D call: TRBD1 (6 bases). The CDR3 contains 19 residues. Germline V gives CDR1 MNHNS, CDR2 SASEGT. The germline V and J ends were trimmed by 2 bases and 2 bases, with 25 bases remaining between them. In DNA form, the CDR3 reads TGTGCCAGCAGTGAAAGGAGAGGGGTTAGGGGGAACCCTACCTACGAGCAGTACTTC. Its protein product is CASSERRGVRGNPTYEQYF.

The chain carries TRBV7-6 and TRBJ2-1; maybe TRBD1 (6 bases). The V end lost 0 bases, the J end lost 7 bases, and 13 bases lay between the germline ends. Germline V gives CDR1 SGHVS, CDR2 FNYEAQ. The CDR3 loop spans 15 amino acids. Here the CDR3 DNA reads TGTGCCAGCAGCTTAGCTTACGACAGGACTAATGAGCAGTTCTTC. It specifies CASSLAYDRTNEQFF.

This sequence joins TRBV3-1 (or the pseudogene TRBV3-2) and TRBJ1-5; D is ambiguous. In germline, CDR1 is LGHDT, CDR2 YNNKEL (reference sequence). CDR3 length equals 15 residues. Trimming shortened V by 6 bases and J by 0 bases, and 12 bases separated the two germline ends. The CDR3 coding sequence is TGTGCCAGCAGGGCCGGGAGATATAGCAATCAGCCCCAGCATTTT. This encodes CASRAGRYSNQPQHF.

This clone is a singleton in its sample. In DNA, the CDR3 is TGTGCCAGCAGAAATACAGGGGGCCACTCCTACGAGCAGTACTTC. Residues: CASRNTGGHSYEQYF. The chain recombines TRBV6-5 with TRBJ2-7, with 9 bases lining up with TRBD1. V shed 6 bases, J shed 0 bases, and the junction held 6 bases outside the gene matches. CDR3 length equals 15 residues. Germline CDR1 reads MNHEY; CDR2 reads SVGAGI.

The chain combines TRBV7-2 with TRBJ2-7, with 12 nucleotides matching TRBD2. V lost 5 bases to trimming and J lost 1 base; unmatched junction nucleotides: 3. The CDR3 is 15 amino acids. Germline lookup yields CDR1 SGHTA and CDR2 FQGNSA. CDR3 loop: CASSPGLAGSYEQYF. The CDR3 coding sequence is TGTGCCAGCAGCCCCGGACTAGCGGGATCCTACGAGCAGTACTTC.

The chain joins TRBV21-1 to TRBJ2-1; the D call TRBD2 from the table was never checked on the DNA. TRBV21-1 is termed a pseudogene. CDR3 length: 13 residues. As DNA, the CDR3 is TGTGCCAGCCGGTGGGGGGGGTGGTGTGAGCAGTTCTTC. It yields the protein CASRWGGWCEQFF.

This clone appeared once. The CDR3 DNA reads as TGTGCCAGCAGTGAATATGGCCGGGGGTCGGATAATTCACCCCTCCACTTT. It specifies CASSEYGRGSDNSPLHF. The V gene is TRBV25-1, the J gene TRBJ1-6, with D maybe TRBD1 (5 bases). CDR1 MGHDK and CDR2 SYGVNS come from the germline V gene. Between the trimmed V and J ends, which lost 0 bases and 5 bases, there was a span of 14 bases. This CDR3 is 17 amino acids long. Full variable domain (missing parts from reference TRBV25-1 and TRBJ1-6): EADIYQTPRYLVIGTGKKITLECSQTMGHDKMYWYQQDPGMELHLIHYSYGVNSTEKGDLSSESTVSRIRTEHFPLTLESARPSHTSQYLCASSEYGRGSDNSPLHFGNGTRLTVT.

The chain recombines TRBV28 with TRBJ2-7; D possibly corresponds to TRBD2 (5 bases). V shed 1 base and J shed 6 bases, with 10 bases lying between them. Per the germline V gene, CDR1 is MDHEN and CDR2 is SYDVKM. This CDR3 comprises 13 residues. CDR3 sequence reads: CASSLSLVVEQYF. The CDR3, as DNA: TGTGCCAGCAGTTTATCACTAGTAGTCGAGCAGTACTTC.

This clone has a handful of counts. V and J are TRBV7-2 and TRBJ1-5, with D hard to call. The CDR3 loop spans 15 amino acids. V was shortened by 2 bases and J by 4 bases, with 12 bases between the two germline ends. CDR1 and CDR2 (germline): SGHTA, FQGNSA. For the CDR3, the DNA is TGTGCCAGCAGCTTATTCGGGTCCGATAATCAGCCCCAGCATTTT. This sequence encodes CASSLFGSDNQPQHF.